A selection of T cell receptor beta chains follows, all from one sample in a study of Graves' ophthalmopathy and Graves' hyperthyroidism. TCRdb redid the calling of the multiplex PCR reads with MiXCR, one entry per CDR3 protein. The table records 200,000 to 250,000 distinct CDR3 sequences, 25% to 30% of them present only once. Sequenced sample: peripheral blood. These receptors all come from a man in his forties or fifties with Graves' ophthalmopathy. Each CDR3 is given with its conserved first and last residue. D genes are given only for firm matches. Clone size appears in some rows only: once, few, many, or a class for an expanded clone.

d_call: NA
clone_size: NA
j_call: TRBJ1-2
v_call: TRBV30
cdr3_nt: TGTGCCTGGGTCCGACTTGGCCATGGCTACACCTTC
cdr3_aa: CAWVRLGHGYTF

d_call: TRBD2
clone_size: many
j_call: TRBJ2-2
v_call: TRBV29-1
cdr3_nt: TGCAGCGCGCGACTAGCGCCCGGGGAGCTGTTTTTT
cdr3_aa: CSARLAPGELFF

d_call: NA
clone_size: many
j_call: TRBJ2-2
v_call: TRBV6-1
cdr3_nt: TGTGCCAGCAGTGAATACGCAGGGACTACCGGGGAGCTGTTTTTT
cdr3_aa: CASSEYAGTTGELFF

d_call: NA
clone_size: many
j_call: TRBJ1-1
v_call: TRBV2
cdr3_nt: TGTGCCAGCAGGTCCACTGAAGCTTTCTTT
cdr3_aa: CASRSTEAFF

d_call: NA
clone_size: once
j_call: TRBJ1-1
v_call: TRBV10-2
cdr3_nt: TGCGCCAGCAGTGACGGTAGGAGAGGCACTGAAGCTTTCTTT
cdr3_aa: CASSDGRRGTEAFF

d_call: NA
clone_size: many
j_call: TRBJ2-5
v_call: TRBV7-9
cdr3_nt: TGTGCCAGCAGCTACAACAGGGTCGGGGAGACCCAGTACTTC
cdr3_aa: CASSYNRVGETQYF

d_call: NA
clone_size: many
j_call: TRBJ2-7
v_call: TRBV20-1
cdr3_nt: TGCAGTGCTGGGACTGAGTACGAGCAGTACTTC
cdr3_aa: CSAGTEYEQYF

d_call: TRBD1
clone_size: many
j_call: TRBJ2-7
v_call: TRBV28
cdr3_nt: TGTGCCATCACCCATTTCGACCAGGGGGAATACGAGCAGTACTTC
cdr3_aa: CAITHFDQGEYEQYF

d_call: TRBD2
clone_size: many
j_call: TRBJ2-7
v_call: TRBV6-1
cdr3_nt: TGTGCCAGCAGTGAGCAGTCCCGGACTAGAAACGAGCAGTACTTC
cdr3_aa: CASSEQSRTRNEQYF

d_call: NA
clone_size: NA
j_call: TRBJ1-5
v_call: TRBV6-2/TRBV6-3
cdr3_nt: TGCGCCAGCAAAAATCCAGGGGTTAATCAGCCCCAGCATTTT
cdr3_aa: CASKNPGVNQPQHF

d_call: NA
clone_size: NA
j_call: TRBJ2-5
v_call: TRBV12-3/TRBV12-4
cdr3_nt: TGTGCCAGCGGACAAATGTTCGAGACCCAGTACTTC
cdr3_aa: CASGQMFETQYF